Listed below are T cell receptor beta chains from one sample, sequenced in a study of cytomegalovirus exposure and HLA in healthy donors. The table came from immunoSEQ multiplex PCR; TCRdb's copy has only in-frame clones and leaves some out. The table lists some 160,000 clones, almost 75% of them singletons. The specimen sequenced was PBMCs. The source of these receptors is a woman younger than 35 in good health and CMV-seropositive. Each CDR3 is given with its conserved first and last residue. A D gene is named only where the DNA matches it firmly. The size entry is marked missing in some rows and otherwise reads once, few, many or a size class.

clone_size,d_call,j_call,v_call,cdr3_aa,cdr3_nt
.,TRBD2,TRBJ2-1,TRBV29-1,CSVPRTSGGPNEQFF,TGCAGCGTTCCGAGGACTAGCGGGGGGCCGAATGAGCAGTTCTTC
.,.,TRBJ2-1,TRBV2,CASSAYNEQFF,TGTGCCAGCAGCGCCTACAATGAGCAGTTCTTC
.,TRBD1,TRBJ1-5,TRBV5-1,CASSPGQGQNQPQHF,TGCGCCAGCAGCCCGGGACAGGGCCAAAATCAGCCCCAGCATTTT
.,TRBD1,TRBJ1-5,TRBV4-3,CASSQDLGTGGGNQPQHF,TGCGCCAGCAGCCAAGATTTGGGGACAGGGGGAGGCAATCAGCCCCAGCATTTT
.,.,TRBJ1-6,TRBV6-1,CASRTGDSPLHF,TGTGCCAGCAGGACGGGGGATTCACCCCTCCACTTT
.,.,TRBJ1-3,TRBV2,CASSDRESGNTIYF,TGTGCCAGCAGTGACAGGGAATCTGGAAACACCATATATTTT
few,.,TRBJ1-3,TRBV4-2,CASSQGRETGNTIYF,TGTGCCAGCAGCCAAGGAAGGGAGACTGGAAACACCATATATTTT
.,TRBD2,TRBJ2-5,TRBV2,CASQRGGGETQYF,TGTGCCAGCCAGCGGGGGGGCGGAGAGACCCAGTACTTC
.,.,TRBJ1-2,TRBV30,CAWSVRGGGGYTF,TGTGCCTGGAGTGTAAGGGGGGGCGGTGGCTACACCTTC
once,.,TRBJ2-7,TRBV21-1,CASSARISGDSYEQYF,TGTGCCAGCAGCGCCCGGATATCAGGGGACTCCTACGAGCAGTACTTC
once,.,TRBJ1-3,TRBV15,CATQRGSSGNTIYF,TGTGCCACTCAAAGGGGTAGCTCTGGAAACACCATATATTTT
.,.,TRBJ2-1,TRBV5-6,CASSRPAGWGSEQFF,TGTGCCAGCAGCCGCCCGGCGGGGTGGGGAAGTGAGCAGTTCTTC
.,.,TRBJ2-1,TRBV2,CASREEVGLTNEQFF,TGTGCCAGCAGGGAGGAGGTTGGTCTCACGAATGAGCAGTTCTTC
.,.,TRBJ2-7,TRBV19,CASSIDPSSYEQYF,TGTGCCAGTAGTATAGACCCTAGCTCCTACGAGCAGTACTTC
.,.,TRBJ2-7,TRBV7-2,CASSVASRYEQYF,TGTGCCAGCAGCGTAGCCTCTCGCTACGAGCAGTACTTC
.,TRBD1,TRBJ1-2,TRBV28,CASSSTGHNYGYTF,TGTGCCAGCAGTTCGACAGGGCATAACTATGGCTACACCTTC
.,TRBD1,TRBJ1-3,TRBV5-3,CARSSPGTDRNTIYF,TGTGCCAGAAGCTCTCCCGGGACAGACAGAAACACCATATATTTT
few,TRBD1,TRBJ1-5,TRBV12-5,CASGITTGAINYSNQPQHF,TGTGCTAGTGGCATTACGACAGGGGCGATTAATTATAGCAATCAGCCCCAGCATTTT
.,.,TRBJ2-3,TRBV9,CASSVERNTDTQYF,TGTGCCAGCAGCGTAGAGCGTAACACAGATACGCAGTATTTT
once,.,TRBJ1-6,TRBV6-6,CASSFAGYNSPLHF,TGTGCCAGCAGTTTCGCCGGGTATAATTCACCCCTCCACTTT
.,.,TRBJ2-5,TRBV25-1,CASSEPAGGETQYF,TGTGCCAGCAGTGAACCTGCAGGGGGGGAGACCCAGTACTTC
.,TRBD1,TRBJ2-7,TRBV5-1,CASSPLGTGGAGSYEQYF,TGCGCCAGCAGCCCCCTAGGGACAGGGGGCGCGGGCTCCTACGAGCAGTACTTC
.,.,TRBJ1-1,TRBV27,CASSSQGTLNTEAFF,TGTGCCAGCAGTTCGCAGGGCACCCTGAACACTGAAGCTTTCTTT
once,.,TRBJ1-6,TRBV25-1,CASSGRGAGGSPPAPLHF,TGTGCCAGCAGTGGCCGCGGGGCCGGGGGTTCCCCTCCTGCCCCCCTCCACTTT
.,.,TRBJ1-2,TRBV30,CAWRVTYSYTF,TGTGCCTGGAGAGTCACATATAGCTACACCTTC
few,.,TRBJ2-1,TRBV5-1,CASFTRGLNEQFF,TGCGCCAGCTTCACTAGGGGGTTAAATGAGCAGTTCTTC
few,TRBD1,TRBJ1-4,TRBV4-3,CASSQIGTGARHEKLFF,TGCGCCAGCAGTCAAATCGGGACAGGGGCCCGACATGAAAAACTGTTTTTT
.,TRBD1,TRBJ1-2,TRBV19,CASSTSWTGETYGYTF,TGTGCCAGTAGTACCTCTTGGACAGGGGAAACTTATGGCTACACCTTC
.,TRBD1,TRBJ2-7,TRBV5-1,CASSLGTGAYEQYF,TGCGCCAGCAGCCTCGGGACAGGAGCCTACGAGCAGTACTTC
.,TRBD1,TRBJ1-1,TRBV6-4,CASSEDRINTEAFF,TGTGCCAGCAGCGAGGACAGGATTAACACTGAAGCTTTCTTT
.,.,TRBJ2-1,TRBV7-3,CASSLNNNEQFF,TGTGCCAGCAGCTTAAACAACAATGAGCAGTTCTTC
few,TRBD2,TRBJ2-1,TRBV11-2,CASSLGRGASYNEQFF,TGTGCCAGCAGCTTAGGGCGGGGGGCCTCCTACAATGAGCAGTTCTTC
.,.,TRBJ2-1,TRBV9,CASSVVTGEQFF,TGTGCCAGCAGCGTAGTAACGGGTGAGCAGTTCTTC
.,.,TRBJ2-7,TRBV9,CASSVAEGQGLMEQYF,TGTGCCAGCAGCGTAGCGGAGGGGCAGGGCTTGATGGAGCAGTACTTC
.,.,TRBJ2-5,TRBV7-3,CASSFTATGTQYF,TGTGCCAGCAGCTTTACGGCCACGGGGACCCAGTACTTC
.,.,TRBJ1-5,TRBV21-1,CAPIPGGCNQPQHF,TGTGCCCCTATACCAGGGGGCTGCAATCAGCCCCAGCATTTT
.,TRBD1,TRBJ2-7,TRBV7-9,CASSLGQGGTYEQYF,TGTGCCAGCAGCTTAGGACAGGGTGGAACCTACGAGCAGTACTTC
.,TRBD1,TRBJ2-1,TRBV19,CASSLSGTATYNEQFF,TGTGCCAGTAGTTTATCCGGGACAGCAACCTACAATGAGCAGTTCTTC
.,.,TRBJ1-5,TRBV2,CASSEASSNQPQHF,TGTGCCAGCAGTGAAGCGAGTAGCAATCAGCCCCAGCATTTT
.,TRBD2,TRBJ2-3,TRBV10-2,CASSTLAGGRTDTQYF,TGCGCCAGCAGTACCTTAGCGGGGGGTAGGACAGATACGCAGTATTTT
.,TRBD1,TRBJ1-1,TRBV5-4,CASSFRDRAEEAFF,TGTGCCAGCAGCTTCCGGGACAGGGCCGAAGAAGCTTTCTTT
.,.,TRBJ1-1,TRBV2,CASVRGVLRGTEAFF,TGTGCCAGCGTTCGGGGGGTATTAAGGGGCACTGAAGCTTTCTTT
.,TRBD1,TRBJ1-3,TRBV7-3,CASSPRDRGSGNTIYF,TGTGCCAGCAGCCCCCGGGACAGGGGATCTGGAAACACCATATATTTT
.,.,TRBJ1-1,TRBV9,CASSVALGGEAFF,TGTGCCAGCAGCGTAGCTCTAGGTGGTGAAGCTTTCTTT
.,TRBD2,TRBJ2-7,TRBV14,CASSPRGESSYEQYF,TGTGCCAGCAGCCCTCGGGGGGAGAGCTCCTACGAGCAGTACTTC
.,.,TRBJ1-1,TRBV7-2,CASTQLGALNTEAFF,TGTGCCAGCACCCAATTGGGGGCCCTGAACACTGAAGCTTTCTTT
.,.,TRBJ2-2,TRBV7-9,CASSLEEKRTGELFF,TGTGCCAGCAGCTTAGAAGAAAAGAGGACCGGGGAGCTGTTTTTT
.,.,TRBJ1-1,TRBV6-6,CASSHGRTPNTEAFF,TGTGCCAGCAGTCATGGACGGACTCCGAACACTGAAGCTTTCTTT
.,.,TRBJ1-1,TRBV18,CASSPGLDTEAFF,TGTGCCAGCTCACCAGGGCTGGACACTGAAGCTTTCTTT
.,TRBD2,TRBJ2-1,TRBV5-4,CASSRLAGGNLNEQFF,TGTGCCAGCAGCAGACTAGCGGGGGGGAACCTCAATGAGCAGTTCTTC
few,TRBD1,TRBJ2-3,TRBV6-1,CASRLPGQGPGTQYF,TGTGCCAGCAGACTCCCGGGACAGGGCCCCGGGACGCAGTATTTT
.,.,TRBJ2-7,TRBV28,CAISQGFPYEQYF,TGTGCCATCTCACAGGGTTTCCCCTACGAGCAGTACTTC
.,TRBD2,TRBJ2-5,TRBV9,CASSVSTGGEETQYF,TGTGCCAGCAGCGTATCGACTGGGGGGGAAGAGACCCAGTACTTC
few,TRBD1,TRBJ2-7,TRBV19,CASSSRDSDSYEQYF,TGTGCCAGTAGTAGTAGGGACAGCGACTCCTACGAGCAGTACTTC
few,TRBD1,TRBJ2-7,TRBV7-9,CASSPRQGYSYEQYF,TGTGCCAGCAGCCCGCGACAGGGGTACTCCTACGAGCAGTACTTC
.,TRBD1,TRBJ1-5,TRBV6-4,CASSDSTGGNQPQHF,TGTGCCAGCAGTGACTCGACAGGGGGCAATCAGCCCCAGCATTTT
.,.,TRBJ1-1,TRBV4-1,CASSQESGGEAFF,TGCGCCAGCAGCCAAGAATCCGGGGGTGAAGCTTTCTTT
.,.,TRBJ1-1,TRBV7-9,CASSLVAGDTEAFF,TGTGCCAGCAGCTTAGTCGCAGGGGACACTGAAGCTTTCTTT
.,.,TRBJ1-5,TRBV2,CASSDRVGNQPQHF,TGTGCCAGCAGTGATCGGGTTGGCAATCAGCCCCAGCATTTT